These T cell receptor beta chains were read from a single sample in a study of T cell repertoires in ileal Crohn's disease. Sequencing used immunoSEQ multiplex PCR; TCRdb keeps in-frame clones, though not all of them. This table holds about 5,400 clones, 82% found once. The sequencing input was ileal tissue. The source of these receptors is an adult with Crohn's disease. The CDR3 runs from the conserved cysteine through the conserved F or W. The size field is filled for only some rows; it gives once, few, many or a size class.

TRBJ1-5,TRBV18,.,CASSPTGGNNQPQHF
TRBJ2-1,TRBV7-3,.,CASSLNIAGVGNEQFF
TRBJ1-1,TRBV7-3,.,CASSSAGPKVPAFF
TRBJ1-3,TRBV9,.,CASSVGQGASSGNTIYF
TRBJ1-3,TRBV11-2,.,CASSLNPPFFGNTIYF
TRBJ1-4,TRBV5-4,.,CASSLGRGPHEKLFF
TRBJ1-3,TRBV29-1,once,CSVELQQGGLSSGNTIYF
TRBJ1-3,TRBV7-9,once,CASSLTSTSSGNTIYF
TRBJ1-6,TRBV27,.,CASSSRIINSPLHF
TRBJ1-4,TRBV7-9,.,CASSYGQGVEKLFF
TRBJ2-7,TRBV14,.,CALAKAPSYEQYF
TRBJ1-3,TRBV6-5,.,CASSFDRGRGNTIYF
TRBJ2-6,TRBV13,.,CASSHYSGANVLTF
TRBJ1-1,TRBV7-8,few,CASSLVSNGYTEAFF
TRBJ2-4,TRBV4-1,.,CASSQDPTSGRWGGKNIQYF
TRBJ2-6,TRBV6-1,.,CASSTGAGANVLTF
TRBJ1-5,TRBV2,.,CASSEQGAKGNQPQHF
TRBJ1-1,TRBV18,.,CASSPFDRGNTEAFF
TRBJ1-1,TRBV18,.,CASSPPGTGMNTEAFF
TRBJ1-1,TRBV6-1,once,CASFTGGVMNTEAFF
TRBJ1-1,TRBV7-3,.,CASSLQGLNTEAFF
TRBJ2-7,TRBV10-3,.,CAIGGAARFDEQYF
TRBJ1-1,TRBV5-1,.,CASSLGLDEAFF
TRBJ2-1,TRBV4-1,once,CASSLGQWRDHNEQFF
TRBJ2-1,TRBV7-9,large,CASSEGLQQVEQFF
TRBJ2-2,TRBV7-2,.,CASSLRGSGTGELFF
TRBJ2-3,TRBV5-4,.,CASSFDADTQYF
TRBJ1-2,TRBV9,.,CASSVGVGANYGYTF
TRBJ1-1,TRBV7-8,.,CASSLVQGNTEAFF
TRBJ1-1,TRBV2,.,CASSYSGQAATEAFF
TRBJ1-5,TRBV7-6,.,CASSARNQPQHF
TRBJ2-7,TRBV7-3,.,CASSFRALRRGNEQYF
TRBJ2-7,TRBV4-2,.,CASSQGGGSTYEQYF
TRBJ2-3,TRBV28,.,CALGKSRTDTQYF
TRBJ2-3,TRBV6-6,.,CASSLLAGTDTQYF
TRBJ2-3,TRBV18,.,CASSPGMGADTQYF
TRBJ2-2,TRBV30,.,CAWSPTGTGELFF
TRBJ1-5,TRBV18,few,CASSPRTLENQPQHF
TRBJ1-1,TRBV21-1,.,CASSKAGEGNTEAFF
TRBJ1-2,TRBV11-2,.,CASSLGGGYGYTF
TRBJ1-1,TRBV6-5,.,CASSSGDRGRPEAFF
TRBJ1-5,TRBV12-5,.,CASGSRLTDQPQHF
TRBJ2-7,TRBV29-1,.,CSVELAGVREQYF
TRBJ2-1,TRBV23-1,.,CASSQIKTSGRGRHEQFF
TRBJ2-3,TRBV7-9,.,CASSKGGGRPTDTQYF
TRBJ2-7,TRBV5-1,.,CASSLGAGLTYEQYF
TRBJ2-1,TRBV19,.,CASSIFSGPTNEQFF
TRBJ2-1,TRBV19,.,CASSTGTSGSSYNEQFF
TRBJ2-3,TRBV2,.,CASRGGVADTQYF